This T cell receptor (beta chain) was sequenced during a study of T and B cells in COVID-19 patients. The CDR3 is 13 amino acids. Trimming removed 7 bases at V and 1 base at J, with 10 bases between. BIOMED2 TRB-A/B primer pools were used in multiplex TRB PCR. Each CDR3 protein is one row after TCRdb ran MiXCR on the multiplex PCR reads. There are about 22,000 distinct CDR3 sequences in the sample; 25% to 30% occur only once, and around 2.8% lies in the top ten. TRB was amplified from approximately 250-480 ng of blood genomic DNA. The study's findings and limits: Clonality of TRB repertoires was high in active COVID-19; recovery brought above-healthy diversity and richness.

About this clonotype itself: Antigen unknown.

The V gene is TRBV12-3 or TRBV12-4, the J gene TRBJ2-5; D might be TRBD1 (5 bases). The sequence was collected from a human donor who had recovered from COVID-19. Specimen: blood. DNA for the CDR3: TGTGCCAGCAAGCCAGGGATCCAAGAGACCCAGTACTTC. It yields the protein CASKPGIQETQYF.